This T cell receptor beta chain was observed in a study of blood T cells in healthy people across ages. Study at large: About one barcoded beta molecule per two T cells was the capture yield of template switching.

The germline CDR1 and CDR2 sequences are DFQATT and SNEGSKA (reference sequence). V was clipped by 0 bases and J by 10 bases; unmatched bases: 7. The CDR3 is 14 residues long. Through a sample-barcoded 5' primer and a J-beta primer mix, a second PCR was run for 7 to 11 cycles. One entry per CDR3 protein, called by TCRdb with MiXCR from the 5' RACE reads. The table has 1.5 million to 2 million distinct CDR3 sequences, around 50% seen once. Sequences were obtained from blood. This TCR derives from a woman aged 40 to 50 in good health. J is TRBJ2-1 and V is TRBV20-1, with 9 bases identical to TRBD2. The DNA for the CDR3 is TGCAGTGCTAGAGATTCGCGGGGGGGAAGAGAGCAGTTCTTC. Protein product: CSARDSRGGREQFF.